Listed here are 29 T cell receptor beta chains from one sample, sequenced in a study of blood T cell repertoires in COVID-19. The assay was immunoSEQ multiplex PCR, and TCRdb's table has in-frame clones only and misses some. Of roughly 250,000 clones in the sample, under 95% were seen once. Sequencing was carried out using PBMCs or T cells enriched from blood (not recorded which). These receptors all stem from a woman between 18 and 29 years old who had recovered from COVID-19.

V is TRBV3-1 (or the pseudogene TRBV3-2) and J is TRBJ1-1; tentative D call: TRBD1 (6 bases). The V gene lost 6 bases and the J gene lost 4 bases, with 21 bases spanning the gap. The V gene's germline CDR1 is LGHDT and CDR2 YNNKEL (reference sequence). The CDR3 covers 16 residues. DNA of the CDR3: TGTGCCAGCAGTCACGGTGGGGGGGCTAGTTTCACTGAAGCTTTCTTT. Its translation: CASSHGGGASFTEAFF.

The chain uses TRBV12-3 or TRBV12-4 and TRBJ2-1, with a weak D call TRBD2 (5 bases). The CDR3 covers 11 residues. V was shortened by 6 bases and J by 12 bases, with 12 bases between the two germline ends. CDR3 sequence: CASSRRSGQFF. Here the CDR3 DNA reads TGTGCCAGCAGCCGGAGGAGTGGGCAGTTCTTC.

V is TRBV7-3 and J is TRBJ1-1; weak D call: TRBD1 (6 bases). Germline V gene data show CDR1 as SGHTA and CDR2 as FQGTGA. V lost 10 bases and J 1 base, leaving 13 bases between the germline ends. CDR3 length equals 13 residues. The CDR3 reads CATAIRGNTEAFF. The CDR3 DNA follows: TGTGCCACCGCGATCAGGGGGAACACTGAAGCTTTCTTT.

The genes are TRBV4-1 and TRBJ1-2; D perhaps matches TRBD1 (6 bases). This CDR3 comprises 17 residues. Germline CDR1 reads MGHRA; CDR2 reads YSYEKL. The germline V and J ends were trimmed by 3 bases and 4 bases, with 21 bases remaining between them. The CDR3 DNA sequence: TGCGCCAGCAGCCACCGGGACATGACCTCTGAGGGCTATGGCTACACCTTC. Translating gives CASSHRDMTSEGYGYTF.

V usage is TRBV24-1 and J usage is TRBJ1-2; D ambiguous. The germline V and J ends were trimmed by 5 bases and 8 bases, with 11 bases remaining between them. CDR3 size: 12 residues. Germline lookup yields CDR1 KGHDR and CDR2 SFDVKD. CDR3 sequence reads: CATSAGLGGYTF. Written as DNA, the CDR3 is TGTGCCACCAGTGCAGGACTAGGCGGCTACACCTTC.

The rearrangement uses TRBV7-2 and TRBJ2-7; a weak D match, TRBD1 (8 bases). In germline, CDR1 is SGHTA, CDR2 FQGNSA. The length of the CDR3 is 15 residues. V lost 5 bases, J lost 4 bases, and 18 bases lay in between. CDR3 DNA sequence: TGTGCCAGCAGCCAAGACACAGGGGGGGGTTACGAGCAGTACTTC. Amino acid sequence: CASSQDTGGGYEQYF.

V gene TRBV29-1 combines with J gene TRBJ1-2; 11 bases map to TRBD1. CDR1 SQVTM and CDR2 ANQGSEA come from the germline V gene. V was pared by 7 bases and J by 8 bases, with 9 bases of the junction left unmatched. The CDR3 totals 13 residues. In nucleotides, the CDR3 is TGCAGCGATCATGGACAGGGGGCGCGAGGCTACACCTTC. Protein sequence: CSDHGQGARGYTF.

V and J are TRBV9 and TRBJ1-2, with D possibly being TRBD1 (6 bases). This CDR3 is 14 amino acids long. Trimming took off 3 bases at V and 4 bases at J, with 13 bases between the two ends. Germline assignment: CDR1 SGDLS and CDR2 YYNGEE. The CDR3 loop is CASSARTDAYGYTF. DNA of the CDR3: TGTGCCAGCAGCGCAAGGACAGACGCCTATGGCTACACCTTC.

The CDR3 nucleotides read TGTGCCAGCAGCCAAGGGGGGCTCCGGGACAGGGGGTACTACGAGCAGTACTTC. Amino acids: CASSQGGLRDRGYYEQYF. The chain recombines TRBV3-1 (or the pseudogene TRBV3-2) with TRBJ2-7; 11 bases agree with TRBD1. V dropped 1 base and J dropped 3; count of bases not matched to a gene: 11. The germline V gene has CDR1 LGHDT and CDR2 YNNKEL (reference sequence). The CDR3 covers 18 residues.

This chain links TRBV5-8 with TRBJ1-2, with a possible D match to TRBD1 (5 bases). The CDR3 length is 12 residues. The germline V gene has CDR1 SGHTS and CDR2 YDEGEE. V lost 4 bases and J 7 bases, leaving 11 bases between the germline ends. This CDR3 is CASSHTGRGYTF. CDR3 in DNA: TGTGCCAGCAGCCACACAGGACGTGGCTACACCTTC.

V usage is TRBV25-1 and J usage is TRBJ2-2; the match to TRBD1 covers 7 bases. There are 15 residues in the CDR3. The ends lost 3 bases at V and 4 bases at J; junction bases unmatched: 5. Germline CDR1 and CDR2: MGHDK and SYGVNS. The CDR3 protein is CASSEKAGGTGELFF. The CDR3 DNA is TGTGCCAGCAGTGAGAAGGCAGGGGGCACCGGGGAGCTGTTTTTT.

The chain links TRBV29-1 to TRBJ1-5; D call uncertain. The V gene's germline CDR1 is SQVTM and CDR2 ANQGSEA. The CDR3 spans 11 residues. Trimming stripped 6 bases from V and 6 bases from J, with 9 bases between. CDR3 amino acids: CSVLQRQPQHF. The DNA for the CDR3 is TGCAGCGTGTTGCAGCGTCAGCCCCAGCATTTT.

The V and J genes are TRBV19 and TRBJ1-1, with D possibly TRBD1 on 5 matching bases. Germline V gives CDR1 LNHDA, CDR2 SQIVND (reference sequence). The CDR3 contains 13 residues. The V and J ends lost 5 bases and 7 bases respectively, with 14 bases between them. In DNA, the CDR3 is TGTGCCAGTAGTTACGGGGGAAGTGGTGAAGCTTTCTTT. Translating it yields CASSYGGSGEAFF.

This clone was counted once. This sample includes further DNA sequences coding for the same CDR3. The V and J genes are TRBV5-1 and TRBJ1-2; tentative D call: TRBD1 (5 bases). From germline, CDR1 is SGHRS and CDR2 YFSETQ. V lost 0 bases and J 6 bases, leaving 6 bases between the germline ends. The CDR3 consists of 12 residues. This CDR3 is CASSLGGDGYTF. The DNA for the CDR3 is TGCGCCAGCAGCTTGGGGGGCGATGGCTACACCTTC.

In its sample, this clone was seen a few times. The genes are TRBV9 and TRBJ1-2; perhaps TRBD1 as D (6 bases). The CDR3 is 19 amino acids. Trimming removed 0 bases from V and 3 bases from J, with 24 bases in between. Germline V lookup: CDR1 SGDLS, CDR2 YYNGEE. DNA of the CDR3: TGTGCCAGCAGCGTAGCGGAGAGGGGGACGGTATGGGGAGACTATGGCTACACCTTC. As protein: CASSVAERGTVWGDYGYTF.

The J gene is TRBJ2-7, the V gene TRBV19; tentative D call: TRBD1 (6 bases). Between the trimmed V and J ends, which lost 7 bases and 7 bases, there was a span of 17 bases. The CDR3 spans 13 residues. In germline, CDR1 is LNHDA, CDR2 SQIVND (reference sequence). CDR3 DNA sequence: TGTGCCAGTAAGGGCAGGGGTATGGGGGAGCAGTACTTC. Its translation is CASKGRGMGEQYF.

V usage is TRBV9 and J usage is TRBJ2-7; 8 nucleotides align to TRBD1. CDR1 is SGDLS, CDR2 YYNGEE, per germline. The CDR3 is made up of 14 amino acids. J lost 5 bases, V lost 4 bases, and 8 bases had no gene match. Written as DNA, the CDR3 is TGTGCCAGCAGCACCCGGACAGGGTTGGACGAGCAGTACTTC. Translated: CASSTRTGLDEQYF.

This sequence joins TRBV24-1 and TRBJ2-2, with TRBD1 identical over 9 bases. J was trimmed by 7 bases and V by 3 bases; bases with no gene match: 14. The CDR3 contains 18 residues. CDR1 KGHDR and CDR2 SFDVKD come from the germline V gene. This CDR3 reads CATSDPTLTGGNSGELFF. The DNA for the CDR3 is TGTGCCACCAGTGATCCCACACTCACAGGGGGCAATAGCGGGGAGCTGTTTTTT.

In DNA form, the CDR3 reads TGTGCCAGCAGTCGGTGGGGAGTTCTGAACACTGAAGCTTTCTTT. Its translation is CASSRWGVLNTEAFF. This chain uses TRBV2 with TRBJ1-1; D unclear. The germline V gene has CDR1 SNHLY and CDR2 FYNNEI. Trimming left V 5 bases short and J 0 bases short, with 13 bases between. The CDR3 contains 15 residues.

This chain links TRBV12-3 or TRBV12-4 with TRBJ1-2; perhaps TRBD1 as D (5 bases). This CDR3 has 13 amino acids. V lost 5 bases, J lost 4 bases, and 11 bases lay in between. The CDR3 here is CASSPRQPYGYTF. The CDR3 nucleotides are TGTGCCAGCAGTCCCCGACAGCCCTATGGCTACACCTTC.

The CDR3 nucleotides are TGTGCCAGCAGTTCGGACAGGGGGCGAAATTTCGATACGCAGTATTTT. This gives the protein CASSSDRGRNFDTQYF. The rearrangement uses TRBV3-1 (or the pseudogene TRBV3-2) and TRBJ2-3; 11 positions agree with TRBD1. Germline loops: CDR1 LGHDT, CDR2 YNNKEL (reference sequence). Trimming at V came to 6 bases and at J to 6 bases, leaving 11 bases not matched to a gene. The CDR3 has 16 amino acids.

The V call is TRBV9, the J call TRBJ1-2; 7 bases are shared with TRBD1. This CDR3 comprises 15 residues. Germline V lookup: CDR1 SGDLS, CDR2 YYNGEE. After removal of 3 bases from V and 5 bases from J, the junction contained 10 bases not matched to a gene. CDR3 region: CASSDSPGTAYGYTF. The CDR3 bases are TGTGCCAGCAGCGACTCACCCGGGACAGCTTATGGCTACACCTTC.

V is TRBV5-4 and J is TRBJ2-7, with D tentatively TRBD2 (6 bases). Germline CDR1 and CDR2: SGHNT and YYREEE (reference sequence). This CDR3 comprises 14 residues. V shed 2 bases and J shed 2 bases, with 11 bases lying between them. The CDR3 sequence: CASSFSGATYEQYF. CDR3 DNA: TGTGCCAGCAGCTTTAGCGGCGCCACCTACGAGCAGTACTTC.

V gene TRBV5-6 combines with J gene TRBJ1-2; D call uncertain. Germline loops: CDR1 SGHDT, CDR2 YYEEEE. The germline V and J ends were trimmed by 3 bases and 4 bases, with 7 bases remaining between them. The CDR3 is 12 amino acids. CDR3 sequence (DNA): TGTGCCAGCAGCTCGTCCAGCTATGGCTACACCTTC. It encodes CASSSSSYGYTF.

The V call is TRBV5-4, the J call TRBJ2-3; TRBD1 is a possible D gene (5 bases). The CDR3 spans 13 residues. V shed 5 bases and J shed 4 bases, with 11 bases lying between them. CDR1 and CDR2 from the germline V gene are SGHNT and YYREEE (reference sequence). The CDR3 here is CASSLKGADTQYF. The CDR3 DNA follows: TGTGCCAGCAGTTTGAAAGGGGCAGATACGCAGTATTTT.

In this sample, this clone turned up once. The rearrangement joins TRBV29-1 to TRBJ2-1; 7 positions match TRBD2. The V segment lost 1 base and the J segment 0 bases; nucleotides outside the gene matches: 6. The CDR3 length is 16 residues. Germline-derived CDR1 and CDR2 are SQVTM and ANQGSEA. The CDR3 region is CSVEGLAESSYNEQFF. The CDR3 coding sequence is TGCAGCGTTGAAGGACTAGCAGAGAGCTCCTACAATGAGCAGTTCTTC.

The chain links TRBV5-1 to TRBJ2-7; a possible D gene is TRBD1 (6 bases). Trimming removed 4 bases from V and 0 bases from J, with 11 bases in between. CDR1 is SGHRS, CDR2 YFSETQ, per germline. The CDR3 contains 14 residues. This CDR3 is CASSPGQSSYEQYF. CDR3 in DNA: TGCGCCAGCAGCCCTGGACAGAGCTCCTACGAGCAGTACTTC.

The DNA for the CDR3 is TGTGCCAGCAGCTTAAGGGACAGGGATACCTCTGAGCAGTTCTTC. Encoded protein: CASSLRDRDTSEQFF. The genes are TRBV7-6 and TRBJ2-1, with 9 bases fitting TRBD1. With V trimmed by 2 bases and J by 9 bases, 8 bases remained unmatched. Germline CDR1 is SGHVS and CDR2 is FNYEAQ. CDR3 length: 15 residues.

The chain couples TRBV28 to TRBJ1-4; the match to TRBD1 covers 12 bases. Germline trimming cut 2 bases from V and 10 bases from J; bases unmatched to any gene: 11. This CDR3 is built from 17 residues. Per the germline V gene, CDR1 is MDHEN and CDR2 is SYDVKM. CDR3 sequence reads: CASSLGGTGGIAGKLFF. In nucleotides, the CDR3 is TGTGCCAGCAGTTTAGGTGGGACAGGGGGCATTGCTGGAAAACTGTTTTTT. The entire variable domain, with the rest obtained from reference TRBV28 and TRBJ1-4, is as follows: DVKVTQSSRYLVKRTGEKVFLECVQDMDHENMFWYRQDPGLGLRLIYFSYDVKMKEKGDIPEGYSVSREKKERFSLILESASTNQTSMYLCASSLGGTGGIAGKLFFGSGTQLSVL.